The 5 T cell receptor beta chains below all came from one sample that was sequenced in a study of T cells in Graves' hyperthyroidism and ophthalmopathy. TCR beta CDR3 region amplification was performed from RNA transcripts. Researchers ran a first-round RT-PCR on the TCR CDR3 using the HTBI primer set. TCRdb reprocessed the multiplex PCR reads via MiXCR and lists one record per CDR3 protein. The data show 550,000 to 800,000 distinct CDR3 sequences, with 16% seen just once and under 9.5% held by the top ten. What was sequenced was blood. Receptor source: a man younger than 35 with Graves' hyperthyroidism.

This clonotype has just a few counts. The chain links TRBV20-1 to TRBJ2-7, with 7 bases lining up with TRBD1. Germline V gene lookup returns CDR1 DFQATT and CDR2 SNEGSKA (reference sequence). Trimming at V came to 4 bases and at J to 1 base, leaving 4 bases not matched to a gene. The CDR3 runs to 13 residues. CDR3 nucleotides: TGCAGTGCTAAAGGGGGCAATTCCTACGAGCAGTACTTC. Translation: CSAKGGNSYEQYF.

This clonotype occurred a few times. This chain connects TRBV11-2 to TRBJ2-3; TRBD2 agrees at 12 bases. The CDR3 is 18 residues long. Germline loops: CDR1 SGHAT, CDR2 FQNNGV. J was trimmed by 7 bases and V by 5 bases; bases with no gene match: 16. The CDR3 DNA reads as TGTGCCAGCAGCGTTAGGGTTCCGGGACTAGCGGGTGCGAATACGCAGTATTTT. This codes for CASSVRVPGLAGANTQYF. The full variable domain, its missing parts supplied by reference TRBV11-2 and TRBJ2-3, is EAGVAQSPRYKIIEKRQSVAFWCNPISGHATLYWYQQILGQGPKLLIQFQNNGVVDDSQLPKDRFSAERLKGVDSTLKIQPAKLEDSAVYLCASSVRVPGLAGANTQYFGPGTRLTVL.

This clonotype was detected only a few times. V usage is TRBV4-1 and J usage is TRBJ2-3; TRBD2 agrees at 9 bases. The CDR3 sequence is 17 residues long. The J segment lost 8 bases and the V segment lost 1 base, leaving 13 bases of the junction unmatched. CDR1 is MGHRA and CDR2 is YSYEKL in the germline V gene. The CDR3 loop is CASSQGSGRTWRGTQYF. The CDR3, as DNA: TGCGCCAGCAGCCAAGGAAGCGGGAGGACATGGCGGGGTACGCAGTATTTT.

In its sample, this clonotype was seen a few times. The V and J genes are TRBV29-1 and TRBJ1-5; 8 bases are shared with TRBD1. The CDR3 is made up of 13 amino acids. Per germline, CDR1 SQVTM and CDR2 ANQGSEA. V lost 6 bases, J lost 3 bases, and 4 bases stayed unmatched. The CDR3 spells CSVGQAVNQPQHF. The CDR3 DNA sequence: TGCAGCGTGGGACAGGCCGTCAATCAGCCCCAGCATTTT.

The J gene is TRBJ2-2, the V gene TRBV6-1; D is perhaps TRBD1 (6 bases). CDR3 size: 19 residues. V lost 7 bases and J 4 bases, leaving 28 bases between the germline ends. Germline V gives CDR1 MNHNS, CDR2 SASEGT. The CDR3 DNA sequence: TGTGCCAGCAAAAGGACAGCGTCAGACGGGAAAGGAGGCACCGGGGAGCTGTTTTTT. It encodes CASKRTASDGKGGTGELFF.